This is a list of T cell receptor beta chains from one sample in a study of cytomegalovirus exposure and HLA in healthy donors. The method was immunoSEQ multiplex PCR; TCRdb's version includes in-frame clones alone and lacks a portion of them. Here the sample spans around 85,000 clones, about 78% being singletons. Sequences were obtained from PBMCs. The receptors were sampled from a male donor in good health and CMV-seronegative. Each CDR3 is given with its conserved first and last residue. D genes are given only for firm matches. Only part of the rows carry a size: once, few, many, or a class if the clone is expanded.

>NA|TRBD1|TRBJ2-7|TRBV11-2
CASSGYRGIIYEQYF
TGTGCCAGCAGCGGCTACAGGGGGATTATTTACGAGCAGTACTTC
>NA|NA|TRBJ2-7|TRBV15
CATRTDSVSSYEQYF
TGTGCCACCAGGACCGACAGTGTAAGCTCCTACGAGCAGTACTTC
>NA|NA|TRBJ1-2|TRBV6-5
CASREPGLGGYTF
TGTGCCAGCAGAGAACCAGGACTAGGTGGCTACACCTTC
>NA|NA|TRBJ1-5|TRBV6-6
CASSYSLGSNQPQNF
TGTGCCAGCAGTTACTCGTTGGGTAGCAATCAGCCCCAGAATTTT
>NA|NA|TRBJ1-2|TRBV28
CASRLPQGYGYTF
TGTGCCAGCAGACTCCCCCAGGGCTATGGCTACACCTTC
>NA|NA|TRBJ2-5|TRBV30
CAWTPHRETQYF
TGTGCCTGGACCCCTCATCGGGAGACCCAGTACTTC
>NA|TRBD1|TRBJ2-5|TRBV5-1
CASSLVTGGFQETQYF
TGCGCCAGCAGCTTGGTGACAGGGGGCTTCCAAGAGACCCAGTACTTC
>NA|NA|TRBJ1-1|TRBV15
CATSRDTPGAAWGAFF
TGTGCCACCAGCAGAGACACCCCAGGGGCCGCATGGGGAGCTTTCTTT
>NA|NA|TRBJ1-6|TRBV5-8
CASSRRQITSPLHF
TGTGCCAGCAGCCGGAGACAGATTACTTCACCCCTCCACTTT
>NA|NA|TRBJ2-1|TRBV29-1
CSVDNRVSYNEQFF
TGCAGCGTTGACAACAGGGTCTCCTACAATGAGCAGTTCTTC
>NA|TRBD2|TRBJ2-2|TRBV11-2
CASSLGLAGVFTGELFF
TGTGCCAGCAGTCTCGGACTAGCGGGAGTTTTCACCGGGGAGCTGTTTTTT
>NA|NA|TRBJ2-2|TRBV7-9
CSSSLVGVELFF
TGTTCCAGCAGCTTAGTCGGGGTGGAGCTGTTTTTT
>NA|NA|TRBJ1-1|TRBV6-5
CASGSVVNTEAFF
TGTGCCAGCGGTTCAGTGGTGAACACTGAAGCTTTCTTT
>once|NA|TRBJ1-4|TRBV6-6
CASALRANEKLFF
TGTGCCAGCGCCTTGAGGGCTAATGAAAAACTGTTTTTT
>once|NA|TRBJ1-1|TRBV5-1
CASSQDRNTEAFF
TGCGCCAGCAGCCAAGACAGGAACACTGAAGCTTTCTTT
>NA|NA|TRBJ2-7|TRBV12-1
CASSSRYREISYEQYF
TGTGCCAGCAGCTCCAGGTACAGGGAAATCTCCTACGAGCAGTACTTC
>NA|TRBD1|TRBJ2-7|TRBV27
CASSFLDRSHTEQYF
TGTGCCAGCAGTTTCCTGGACAGGTCACATACCGAGCAGTACTTC
>few|NA|TRBJ1-1|TRBV5-6
CASSLGGSIDTEAFF
TGTGCCAGCAGCTTAGGGGGTTCTATAGACACTGAAGCTTTCTTT
>NA|NA|TRBJ1-6|TRBV6-5
CASRGRWGNSPLHF
TGTGCCAGCCGAGGGAGATGGGGTAATTCACCCCTCCACTTT
>NA|TRBD2|TRBJ2-5|TRBV2
CASSEALAGGPRQETQYF
TGTGCCAGCAGTGAGGCTCTAGCGGGGGGGCCTCGGCAAGAGACCCAGTACTTC
>NA|NA|TRBJ2-2|TRBV7-8
CANLNRVSGELFF
TGTGCCAACCTCAACAGGGTCTCCGGGGAGCTGTTTTTT
>once|NA|TRBJ2-1|TRBV2
CASSQLDRAHNEQFF
TGTGCCAGCAGTCAACTGGACAGAGCCCACAATGAGCAGTTCTTC
>few|TRBD2|TRBJ2-2|TRBV4-2
CASSQELAGGRFTGELFF
TGTGCCAGCAGCCAAGAACTAGCGGGGGGGCGGTTCACCGGGGAGCTGTTTTTT
>once|NA|TRBJ1-2|TRBV27
CASKGRGYGYTF
TGTGCCAGTAAGGGACGGGGGTATGGCTACACCTTC
>NA|TRBD1|TRBJ1-3|TRBV7-2
CASSLARAGGSGNTIYF
TGTGCCAGCAGCTTAGCCCGGGCAGGGGGCTCTGGAAACACCATATATTTT
>NA|TRBD1|TRBJ2-2|TRBV30
CAWVPPDRVTGELFF
TGTGCCTGGGTCCCTCCGGACAGGGTCACCGGGGAGCTGTTTTTT
>NA|NA|TRBJ2-2|TRBV19
CASMRGRGELFF
TGTGCCAGTATGCGAGGTCGCGGGGAGCTGTTTTTT
>NA|TRBD1|TRBJ1-2|TRBV5-4
CASSSPRQGITF
TGTGCCAGCAGTAGCCCCCGACAGGGTATCACCTTC
>NA|TRBD1|TRBJ1-1|TRBV27
CASRNIDRDTEAFF
TGTGCCAGCAGGAATATAGACAGGGACACTGAAGCTTTCTTT
>once|NA|TRBJ1-3|TRBV7-8
CASSSWQGGGGNTIYF
TGTGCCAGCAGCTCCTGGCAGGGAGGAGGAGGAAACACCATATATTTT
>NA|NA|TRBJ1-2|TRBV28
CASSFLSGLRGGYTF
TGTGCCAGCAGTTTTTTATCGGGTCTAAGGGGGGGCTACACCTTC
>NA|TRBD1|TRBJ1-5|TRBV6-5
CAGLWSGGGNQPQHF
TGTGCCGGCCTATGGTCAGGGGGCGGCAATCAGCCCCAGCATTTT
>NA|NA|TRBJ1-4|TRBV4-2
CASSQDFARTNEKLFF
TGTGCCAGCAGCCAAGATTTTGCAAGAACAAATGAAAAACTGTTTTTT
>NA|NA|TRBJ1-3|TRBV29-1
CSVEVNRISSGNTIYF
TGCAGCGTTGAAGTGAACCGCATCAGCTCTGGAAACACCATATATTTT
>NA|TRBD1|TRBJ1-2|TRBV19
CASSTNRDRTTYGYTF
TGTGCCAGTAGTACTAACCGGGACAGGACTACCTATGGCTACACCTTC